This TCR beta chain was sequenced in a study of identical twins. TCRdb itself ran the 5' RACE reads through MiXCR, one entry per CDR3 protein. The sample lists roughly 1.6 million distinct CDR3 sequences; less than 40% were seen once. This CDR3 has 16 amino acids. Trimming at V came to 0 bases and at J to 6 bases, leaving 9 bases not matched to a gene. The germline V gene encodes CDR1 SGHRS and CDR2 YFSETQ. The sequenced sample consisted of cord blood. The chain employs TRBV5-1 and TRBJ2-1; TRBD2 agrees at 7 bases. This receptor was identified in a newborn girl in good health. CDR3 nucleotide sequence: TGCGCCAGCAGCTTGGTTGTGGCGGGAGTTTCCAATGAGCAGTTCTTC. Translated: CASSLVVAGVSNEQFF. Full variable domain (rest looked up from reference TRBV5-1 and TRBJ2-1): KAGVTQTPRYLIKTRGQQVTLSCSPISGHRSVSWYQQTPGQGLQFLFEYFSETQRNKGNFPGRFSGRQFSNSRSEMNVSTLELGDSALYLCASSLVVAGVSNEQFFGPGTRLTVL.